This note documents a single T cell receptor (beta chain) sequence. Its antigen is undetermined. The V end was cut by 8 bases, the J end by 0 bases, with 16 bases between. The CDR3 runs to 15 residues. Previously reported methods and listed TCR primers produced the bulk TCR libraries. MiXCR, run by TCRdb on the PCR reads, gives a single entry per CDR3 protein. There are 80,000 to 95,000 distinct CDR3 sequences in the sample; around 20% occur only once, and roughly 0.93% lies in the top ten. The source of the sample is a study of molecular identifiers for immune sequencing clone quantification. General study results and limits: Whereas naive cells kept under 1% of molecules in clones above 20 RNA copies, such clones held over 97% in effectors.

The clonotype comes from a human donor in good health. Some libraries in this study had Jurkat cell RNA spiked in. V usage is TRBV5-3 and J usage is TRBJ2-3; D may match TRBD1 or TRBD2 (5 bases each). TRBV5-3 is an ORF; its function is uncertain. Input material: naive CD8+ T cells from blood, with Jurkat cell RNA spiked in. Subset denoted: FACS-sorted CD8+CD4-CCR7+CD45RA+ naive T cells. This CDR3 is CASSGDGTSTDTQYF. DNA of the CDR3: TGTGCCAGCAGTGGGGACGGAACCAGCACAGATACGCAGTATTTT.